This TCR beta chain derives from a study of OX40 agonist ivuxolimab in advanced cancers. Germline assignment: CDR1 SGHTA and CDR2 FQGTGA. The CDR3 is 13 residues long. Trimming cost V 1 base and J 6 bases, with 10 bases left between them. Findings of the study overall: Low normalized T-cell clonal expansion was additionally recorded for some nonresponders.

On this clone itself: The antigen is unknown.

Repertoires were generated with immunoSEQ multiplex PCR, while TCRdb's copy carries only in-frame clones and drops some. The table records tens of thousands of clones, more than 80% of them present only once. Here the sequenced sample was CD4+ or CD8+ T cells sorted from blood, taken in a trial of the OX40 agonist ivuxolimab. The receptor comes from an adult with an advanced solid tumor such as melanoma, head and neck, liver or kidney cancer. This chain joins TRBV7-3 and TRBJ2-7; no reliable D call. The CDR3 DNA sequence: TGTGCCAGCAGCTTAATTACGGGTGGCGAGCAGTACTTC. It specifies CASSLITGGEQYF.